Below, one T cell receptor (beta chain) is given with its context. Antigen specificity is unknown. The sample belongs to a study of cytomegalovirus exposure and HLA in healthy donors. The study, taken as a whole, reports: Overall, some 160 TCR beta chains were annotated as cytomegalovirus-associated. In a later analysis, the majority of CMV-associated beta chains seemingly showed HLA restriction. An analysis was carried out later, and it reportedly showed fewer N-insertions in an Asian-associated ancestry cluster than the approximately 680-donor mean. A classifier reportedly called cytomegalovirus status with high sensitivity and specificity.

Primers included in the PCR were 60 Vbeta and 13 Jbeta primers. The protocol was immunoSEQ multiplex PCR, while the TCRdb copy is restricted to in-frame clones and leaves out a portion. This sample's clone table lists 130,000 to 150,000 clones. The clonotype was recovered from a male donor in good health and CMV-seronegative. The sample consisted of PBMCs.

The CDR3, as DNA: TGTGCCAGCAGTGAAGTTTGGACAGGGGGGGCCCGGGATACGCAGTATTTT. This gives the protein CASSEVWTGGARDTQYF. The J gene is TRBJ2-3, the V gene TRBV6-1; TRBD1 matches 10 bases. Trimming took 1 base from V and 6 from J; bases not matched to a gene: 10. CDR1 MNHNS and CDR2 SASEGT come from the germline V gene. The CDR3 runs 17 residues.